This TCR beta chain was recorded in a study of T cells in Graves' hyperthyroidism and ophthalmopathy. TCR beta CDR3 region amplification was performed from RNA transcripts. The HTBI set primed first-round TCR CDR3 RT-PCR. TCRdb re-derived calls from the multiplex PCR reads in MiXCR, one entry per CDR3 protein. This table has around 600,000 distinct CDR3 sequences, roughly 15% appearing once. The CDR3 is made up of 13 amino acids. Per germline, CDR1 LGHNT and CDR2 FRNRAP. Trimming cost V 7 bases and J 4 bases; bases outside gene matches: 4. This clonotype showed up many times. Sequencing input: blood. This sequence was found in a woman aged 40 to 50 with Graves' ophthalmopathy. The rearrangement uses TRBV12-5 and TRBJ2-5; 9 positions match TRBD1. This CDR3 is CASATGGRETQYF. DNA of the CDR3: TGTGCTAGTGCCACAGGGGGCAGAGAGACCCAGTACTTC.